This TCR beta chain was recorded in a study of blood T cell repertoires in COVID-19. Study as a whole: Samples came from the United States, Italy and Spain, spanning acute and convalescent COVID-19.

Germline CDR1 is SNHLY and CDR2 is FYNNEI. The CDR3 sequence is 12 residues long. Trimming took off 0 bases at V and 10 bases at J, with 7 bases between the two ends. In the authors' methods: Researchers report that nucleated cell counts were estimated from reference gene primer amplification. TCRdb's table, derived via immunoSEQ multiplex PCR, lists solely in-frame clones and lacks some. V, J and clone size are those of that table, while D and trimming were read from the DNA. The sample shows about 36,000 clones, roughly 77% of them seen only once. Specimen: peripheral blood. V usage is TRBV2 and J usage is TRBJ2-1; D gene ambiguous. The TCR sequence derives from a human donor in a cohort sampled during active or convalescent COVID-19. The donor label of this sample is uncertain. The CDR3 DNA reads as TGTGCCAGCAGTGAAGCCCGGCGGGAGCAGTTCTTC. Protein sequence: CASSEARREQFF.